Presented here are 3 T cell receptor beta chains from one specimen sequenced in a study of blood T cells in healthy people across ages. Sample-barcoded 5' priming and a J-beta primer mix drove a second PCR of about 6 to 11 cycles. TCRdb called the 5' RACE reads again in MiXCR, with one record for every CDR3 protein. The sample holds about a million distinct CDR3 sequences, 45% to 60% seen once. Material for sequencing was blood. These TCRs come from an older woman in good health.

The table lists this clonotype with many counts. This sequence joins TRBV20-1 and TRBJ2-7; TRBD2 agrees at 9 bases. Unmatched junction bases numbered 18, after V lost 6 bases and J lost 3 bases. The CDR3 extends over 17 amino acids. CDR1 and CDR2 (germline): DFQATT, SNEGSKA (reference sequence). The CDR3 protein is CSATSEGLALRSYEQYF. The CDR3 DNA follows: TGCAGTGCCACATCCGAGGGACTAGCCCTTAGGAGCTACGAGCAGTACTTC.

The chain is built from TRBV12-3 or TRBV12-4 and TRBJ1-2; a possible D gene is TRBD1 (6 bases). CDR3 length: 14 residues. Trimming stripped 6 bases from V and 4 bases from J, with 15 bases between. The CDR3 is CASSPDRLFYGYTF. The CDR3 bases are TGTGCCAGCAGCCCCGACAGGTTGTTCTATGGCTACACCTTC.

CDR3 DNA sequence: TGCAGCGCCTGGCAGGGGGCTATATCGAACACCGGGGAGCTGTTTTTT. This encodes CSAWQGAISNTGELFF. J is TRBJ2-2 and V is TRBV29-1; 8 bases fit TRBD1. The CDR3 is 16 amino acids. Germline V gene sequence: CDR1 SQVTM, CDR2 ANQGSEA. After removal of 7 bases from V and 0 bases from J, the junction contained 10 bases not matched to a gene.